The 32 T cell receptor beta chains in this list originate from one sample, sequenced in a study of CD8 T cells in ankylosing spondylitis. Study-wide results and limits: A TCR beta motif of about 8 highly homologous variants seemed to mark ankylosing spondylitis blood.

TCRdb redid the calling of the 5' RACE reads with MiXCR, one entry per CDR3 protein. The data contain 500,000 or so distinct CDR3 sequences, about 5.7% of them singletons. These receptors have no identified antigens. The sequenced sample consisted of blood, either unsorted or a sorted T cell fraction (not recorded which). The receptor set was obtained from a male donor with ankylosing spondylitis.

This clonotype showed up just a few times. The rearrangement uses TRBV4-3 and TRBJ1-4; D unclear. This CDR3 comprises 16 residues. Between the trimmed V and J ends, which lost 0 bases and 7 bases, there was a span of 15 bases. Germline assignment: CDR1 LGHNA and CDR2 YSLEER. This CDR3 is CASSQDLGLGGEKLFF. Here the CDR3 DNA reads TGCGCCAGCAGCCAAGATCTAGGCCTTGGTGGTGAAAAACTGTTTTTT.

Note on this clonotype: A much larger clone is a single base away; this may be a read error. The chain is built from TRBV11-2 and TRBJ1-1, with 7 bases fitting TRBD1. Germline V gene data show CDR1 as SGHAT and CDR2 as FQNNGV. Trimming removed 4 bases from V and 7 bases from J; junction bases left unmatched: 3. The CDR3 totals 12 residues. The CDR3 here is CASSSRDSEAFF. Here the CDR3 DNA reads TGTGCCAGCAGCTCCCGGGACAGTGAAGCTTTCTTT.

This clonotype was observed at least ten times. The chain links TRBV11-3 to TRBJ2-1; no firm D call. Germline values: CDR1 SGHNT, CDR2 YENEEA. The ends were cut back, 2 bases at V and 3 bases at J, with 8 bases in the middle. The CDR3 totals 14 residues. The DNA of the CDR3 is TGTGCCAGCAGCTTAAGTCGAAACTACAATGAGCAGTTCTTC. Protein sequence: CASSLSRNYNEQFF.

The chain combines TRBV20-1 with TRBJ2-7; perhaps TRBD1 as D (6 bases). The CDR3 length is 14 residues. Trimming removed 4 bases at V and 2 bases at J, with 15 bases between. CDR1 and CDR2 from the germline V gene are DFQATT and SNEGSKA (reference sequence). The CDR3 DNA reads TGCAGTGCTACAACAGGGTTCCTTCCCTACGAGCAGTACTTC. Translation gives CSATTGFLPYEQYF.

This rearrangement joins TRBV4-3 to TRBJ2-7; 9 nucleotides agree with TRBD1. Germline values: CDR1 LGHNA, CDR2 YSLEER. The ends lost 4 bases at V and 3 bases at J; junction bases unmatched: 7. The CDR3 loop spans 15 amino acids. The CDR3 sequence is CASSPSATGGYEQYF. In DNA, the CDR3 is TGCGCCAGCAGCCCGAGCGCGACAGGGGGCTACGAGCAGTACTTC.

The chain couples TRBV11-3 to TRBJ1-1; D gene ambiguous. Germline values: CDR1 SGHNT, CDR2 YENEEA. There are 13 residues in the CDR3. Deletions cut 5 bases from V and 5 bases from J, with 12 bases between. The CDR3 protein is CASSVTWGTEAFF. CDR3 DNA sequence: TGTGCCAGCAGCGTCACATGGGGTACTGAAGCTTTCTTT.

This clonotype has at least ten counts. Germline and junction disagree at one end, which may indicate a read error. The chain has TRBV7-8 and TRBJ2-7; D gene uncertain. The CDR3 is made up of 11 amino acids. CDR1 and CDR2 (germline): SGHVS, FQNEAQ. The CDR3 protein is CVSSLLVEQYF. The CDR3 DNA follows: TGTGTCAGCAGCTTATTGGTCGAGCAGTACTTC.

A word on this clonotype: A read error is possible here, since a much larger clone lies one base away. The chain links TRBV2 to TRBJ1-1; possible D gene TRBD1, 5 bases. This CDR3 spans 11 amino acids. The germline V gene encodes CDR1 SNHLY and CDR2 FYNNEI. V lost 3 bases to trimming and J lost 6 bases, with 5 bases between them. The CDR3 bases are TGTGCCAGCAGTGACAGGGCTGAAGCTTTCTTT. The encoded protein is CASSDRAEAFF.

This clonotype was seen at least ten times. CDR3 DNA: TGTGCCAGCAGTTCCCGCGGGGGGACCCAGTACTTC. Translated, it gives CASSSRGGTQYF. The V gene is TRBV6-2 or TRBV6-3, the J gene TRBJ2-5; 7 bases fit TRBD2. The CDR3 extends over 12 amino acids. The V segment lost 4 bases and the J segment 7 bases; nucleotides outside the gene matches: 3. Germline-derived CDR1 and CDR2 are MNHEY and SVGEGT.

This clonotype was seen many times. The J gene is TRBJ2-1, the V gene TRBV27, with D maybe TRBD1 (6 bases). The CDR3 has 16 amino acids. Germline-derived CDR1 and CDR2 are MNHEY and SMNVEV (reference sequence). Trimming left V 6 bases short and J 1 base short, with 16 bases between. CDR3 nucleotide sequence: TGTGCCAGCAGCACCGACAGGTCCCTGTCCTACAATGAGCAGTTCTTC. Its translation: CASSTDRSLSYNEQFF.

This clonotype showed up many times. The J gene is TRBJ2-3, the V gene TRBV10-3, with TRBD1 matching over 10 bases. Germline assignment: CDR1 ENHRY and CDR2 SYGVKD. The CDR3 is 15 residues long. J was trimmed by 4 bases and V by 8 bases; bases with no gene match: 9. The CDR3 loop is CAIARDRGWADTQYF. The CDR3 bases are TGTGCCATCGCCCGGGACAGGGGATGGGCAGATACGCAGTATTTT.

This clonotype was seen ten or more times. The CDR3 region is CASKETRRDTQYF. The CDR3 DNA sequence: TGTGCCAGCAAGGAAACACGCCGAGATACGCAGTATTTT. The chain couples TRBV27 to TRBJ2-3; D gene unclear. Germline V gene sequence: CDR1 MNHEY, CDR2 SMNVEV (reference sequence). The CDR3 length is 13 residues. Trimming shortened V by 7 bases and J by 5 bases, and 13 bases separated the two germline ends.

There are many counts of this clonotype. CDR3 coding DNA: TGTGCCAGCAGCGGCAGCAGCTATGGCTACACCTTC. Amino acids: CASSGSSYGYTF. The chain employs TRBV9 and TRBJ1-2; D not resolved. Germline V CDR1 and CDR2: SGDLS, YYNGEE. With 3 bases removed from V and 4 bases from J, the gap between germline ends came to 7 bases. The CDR3 is 12 amino acids.

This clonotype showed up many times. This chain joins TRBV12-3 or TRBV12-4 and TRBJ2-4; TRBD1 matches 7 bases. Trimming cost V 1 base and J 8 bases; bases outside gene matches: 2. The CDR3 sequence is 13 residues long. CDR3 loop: CASSLGGQDIQYF. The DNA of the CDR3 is TGTGCCAGCAGTTTAGGCGGACAGGACATTCAGTACTTC.

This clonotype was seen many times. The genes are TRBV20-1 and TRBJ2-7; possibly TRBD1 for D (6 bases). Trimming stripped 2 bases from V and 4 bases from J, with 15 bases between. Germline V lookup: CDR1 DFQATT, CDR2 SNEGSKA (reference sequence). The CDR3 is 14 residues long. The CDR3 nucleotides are TGCAGTGCTAGATCCCCCGCAGGGGCATACGAGCAGTACTTC. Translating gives CSARSPAGAYEQYF.

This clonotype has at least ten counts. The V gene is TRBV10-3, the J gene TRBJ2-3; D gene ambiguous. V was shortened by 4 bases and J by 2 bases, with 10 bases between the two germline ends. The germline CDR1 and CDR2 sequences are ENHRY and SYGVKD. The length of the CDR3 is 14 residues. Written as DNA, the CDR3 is TGTGCCATCAGTGGGCGGCAGCTCACAGATACGCAGTATTTT. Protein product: CAISGRQLTDTQYF.

As DNA, the CDR3 is TGCGCCAGCAGCCGTGGGGCGGGTTCAACTAATGAAAAACTGTTTTTT. Protein product: CASSRGAGSTNEKLFF. The chain combines TRBV4-1 with TRBJ1-4; possibly TRBD1 for D (5 bases). Per the germline V gene, CDR1 is MGHRA and CDR2 is YSYEKL. Between the trimmed V and J ends, which lost 4 bases and 0 bases, there was a span of 12 bases. This CDR3 is 16 amino acids long.

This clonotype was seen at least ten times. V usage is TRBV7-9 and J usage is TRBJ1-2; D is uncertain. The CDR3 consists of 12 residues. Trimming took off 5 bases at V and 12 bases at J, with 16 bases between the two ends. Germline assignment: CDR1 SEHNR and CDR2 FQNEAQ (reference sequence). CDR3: CASSLSFRLDTF. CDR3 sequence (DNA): TGTGCCAGCAGCCTCTCCTTCAGGCTCGACACCTTC.

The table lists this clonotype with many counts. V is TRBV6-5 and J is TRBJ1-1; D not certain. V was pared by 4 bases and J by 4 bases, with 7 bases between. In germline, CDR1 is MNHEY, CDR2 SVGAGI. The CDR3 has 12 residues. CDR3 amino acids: CASSWAGTEAFF. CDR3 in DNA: TGTGCCAGCAGTTGGGCGGGCACTGAAGCTTTCTTT.

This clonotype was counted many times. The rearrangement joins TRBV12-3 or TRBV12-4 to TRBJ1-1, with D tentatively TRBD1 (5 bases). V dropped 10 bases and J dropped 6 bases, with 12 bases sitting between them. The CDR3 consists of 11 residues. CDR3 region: CATSRGAEAFF. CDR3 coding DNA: TGTGCCACCTCACGGGGGGCTGAAGCTTTCTTT.

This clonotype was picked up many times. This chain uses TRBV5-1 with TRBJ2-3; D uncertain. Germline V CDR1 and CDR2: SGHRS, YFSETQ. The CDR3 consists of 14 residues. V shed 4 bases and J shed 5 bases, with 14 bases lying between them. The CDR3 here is CASSPASFGDTQYF. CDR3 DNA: TGCGCCAGCAGCCCTGCTAGTTTTGGAGATACGCAGTATTTT.

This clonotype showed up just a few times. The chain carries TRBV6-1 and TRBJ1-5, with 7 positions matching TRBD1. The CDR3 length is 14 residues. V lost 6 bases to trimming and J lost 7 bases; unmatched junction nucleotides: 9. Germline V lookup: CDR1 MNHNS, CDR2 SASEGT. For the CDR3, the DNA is TGTGCCAGCAGCTCTGACAGGGTAGGGCAGCCCCAGCATTTT. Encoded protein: CASSSDRVGQPQHF.

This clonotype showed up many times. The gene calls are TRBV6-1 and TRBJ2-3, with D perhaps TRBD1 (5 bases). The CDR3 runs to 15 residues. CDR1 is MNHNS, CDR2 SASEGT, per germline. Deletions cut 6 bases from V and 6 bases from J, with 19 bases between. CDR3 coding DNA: TGTGCCAGCAGGCCGAGAGTCTCAGGGTGGGATACGCAGTATTTT. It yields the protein CASRPRVSGWDTQYF.

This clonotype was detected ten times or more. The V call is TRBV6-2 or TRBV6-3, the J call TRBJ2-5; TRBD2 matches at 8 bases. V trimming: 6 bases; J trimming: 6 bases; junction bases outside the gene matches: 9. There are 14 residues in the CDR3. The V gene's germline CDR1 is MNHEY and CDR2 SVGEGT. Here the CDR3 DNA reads TGTGCCAGCAGGAGTCCGGGACTAGAGAAGACCCAGTACTTC. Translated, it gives CASRSPGLEKTQYF.

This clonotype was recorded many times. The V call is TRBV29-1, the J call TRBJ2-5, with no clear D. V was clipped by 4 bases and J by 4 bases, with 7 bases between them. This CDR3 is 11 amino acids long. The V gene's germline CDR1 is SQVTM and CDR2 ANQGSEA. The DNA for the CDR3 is TGCAGCGTTGCCAGGCGAGAGACCCAGTACTTC. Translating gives CSVARRETQYF.

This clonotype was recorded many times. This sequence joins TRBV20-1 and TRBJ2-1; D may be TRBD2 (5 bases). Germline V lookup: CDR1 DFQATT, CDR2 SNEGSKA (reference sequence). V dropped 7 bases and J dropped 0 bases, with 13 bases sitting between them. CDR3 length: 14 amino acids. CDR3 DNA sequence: TGCAGTGGGAAAGGAGGTAGCTCCTACAATGAGCAGTTCTTC. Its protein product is CSGKGGSSYNEQFF.

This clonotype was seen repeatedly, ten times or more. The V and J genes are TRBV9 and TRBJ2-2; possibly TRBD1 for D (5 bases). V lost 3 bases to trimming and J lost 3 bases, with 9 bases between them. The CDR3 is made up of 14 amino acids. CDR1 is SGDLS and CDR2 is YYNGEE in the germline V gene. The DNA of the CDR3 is TGTGCCAGCAGCGAAAGACAGTACACCGGGGAGCTGTTTTTT. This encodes CASSERQYTGELFF.

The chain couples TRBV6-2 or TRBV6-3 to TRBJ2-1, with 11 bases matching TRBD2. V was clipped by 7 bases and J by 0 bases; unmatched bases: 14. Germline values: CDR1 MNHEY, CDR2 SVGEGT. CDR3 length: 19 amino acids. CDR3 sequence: CASTPDPTSGGSSYNEQFF. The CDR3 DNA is TGTGCCAGCACCCCCGACCCCACTAGCGGGGGAAGCTCCTACAATGAGCAGTTCTTC.

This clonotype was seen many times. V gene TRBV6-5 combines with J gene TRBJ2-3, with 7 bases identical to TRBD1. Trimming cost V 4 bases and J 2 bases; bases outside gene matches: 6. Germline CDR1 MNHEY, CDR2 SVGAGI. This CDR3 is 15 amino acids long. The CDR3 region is CASSLGQSYTDTQYF. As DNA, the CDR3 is TGTGCCAGCAGTTTGGGACAGAGCTACACAGATACGCAGTATTTT.

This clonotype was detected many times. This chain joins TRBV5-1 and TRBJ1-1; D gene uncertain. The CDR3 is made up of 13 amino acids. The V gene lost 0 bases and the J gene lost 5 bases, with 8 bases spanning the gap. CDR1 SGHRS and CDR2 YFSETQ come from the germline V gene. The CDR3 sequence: CASSLGQQTEAFF. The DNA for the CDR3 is TGCGCCAGCAGCTTGGGCCAGCAGACTGAAGCTTTCTTT.

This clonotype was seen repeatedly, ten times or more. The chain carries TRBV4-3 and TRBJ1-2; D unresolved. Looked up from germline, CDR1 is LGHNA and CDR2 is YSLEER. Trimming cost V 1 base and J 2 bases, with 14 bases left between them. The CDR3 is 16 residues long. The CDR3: CASSQATLVLNYGYTF. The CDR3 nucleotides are TGCGCCAGCAGCCAAGCAACACTAGTTTTAAACTATGGCTACACCTTC.

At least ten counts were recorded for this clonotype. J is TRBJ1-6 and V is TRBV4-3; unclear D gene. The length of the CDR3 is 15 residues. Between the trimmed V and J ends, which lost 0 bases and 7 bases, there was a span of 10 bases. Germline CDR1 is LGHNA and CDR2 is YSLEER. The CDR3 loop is CASSQERQYNSPLHF. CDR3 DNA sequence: TGCGCCAGCAGCCAAGAGAGGCAGTACAATTCACCCCTCCACTTT.